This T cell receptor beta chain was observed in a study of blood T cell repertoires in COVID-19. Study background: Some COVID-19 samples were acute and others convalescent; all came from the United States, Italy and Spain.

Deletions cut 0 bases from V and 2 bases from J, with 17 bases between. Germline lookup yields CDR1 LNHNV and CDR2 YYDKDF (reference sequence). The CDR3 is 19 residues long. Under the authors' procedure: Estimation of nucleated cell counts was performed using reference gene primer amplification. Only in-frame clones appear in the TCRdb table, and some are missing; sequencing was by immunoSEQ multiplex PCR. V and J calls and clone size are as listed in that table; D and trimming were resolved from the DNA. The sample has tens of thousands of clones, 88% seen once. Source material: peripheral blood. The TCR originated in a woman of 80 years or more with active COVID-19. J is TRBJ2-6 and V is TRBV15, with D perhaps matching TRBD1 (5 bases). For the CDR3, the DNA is TGTGCCACCAGCAGAGATCGGCAGGGATCATACGCTGGGGCCAACGTCCTGACTTTC. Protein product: CATSRDRQGSYAGANVLTF.